These 5 T cell receptor beta chains share one sample of origin, sequenced in a study of blood T cell repertoires in COVID-19. Only in-frame clones appear in the TCRdb table, and some are missing; sequencing was by immunoSEQ multiplex PCR. The repertoire holds more than 100,000 clones, with roughly 83% as singletons. Specimen: peripheral blood. The receptors here all came from an elderly woman with acute or convalescent COVID-19.

This chain uses TRBV6-1 with TRBJ1-1; possible D gene TRBD1, 5 bases. The germline V and J ends were trimmed by 2 bases and 5 bases, with 18 bases remaining between them. The CDR3 runs 16 residues. CDR1 is MNHNS and CDR2 is SASEGT in the germline V gene. CDR3 protein: CASSELYAGRTTEAFF. In DNA, the CDR3 is TGTGCCAGCAGTGAACTGTATGCGGGACGAACAACTGAAGCTTTCTTT.

This sequence joins TRBV12-5 and TRBJ2-3; no firm D call. Germline CDR1 and CDR2: LGHNT and FRNRAP. V was cut by 3 bases and J by 4 bases, with 11 bases left in between. This CDR3 spans 14 amino acids. CDR3 sequence reads: CASGLVVSSDTQYF. The CDR3 DNA reads TGTGCTAGTGGTTTAGTGGTGAGCTCAGATACGCAGTATTTT.

The chain employs TRBV4-3 and TRBJ1-1, with TRBD1 matching 8 bases. After removal of 1 base from V and 1 base from J, the junction contained 5 bases not matched to a gene. The V gene's germline CDR1 is LGHNA and CDR2 YSLEER. The CDR3 sequence is 16 residues long. CDR3: CASSQGTGRANTEAFF. The CDR3 region has the DNA TGCGCCAGCAGCCAAGGGACAGGGCGGGCGAACACTGAAGCTTTCTTT.

This chain joins TRBV19 and TRBJ1-1; 9 bases align to TRBD1. The CDR3 extends over 15 amino acids. With 6 bases clipped from V and 1 base from J, the junction kept 6 bases outside the gene matches. Germline CDR1 LNHDA, CDR2 SQIVND (reference sequence). The CDR3 DNA is TGTGCCAGTAGCCCCGCGGGACAGGGGAACACTGAAGCTTTCTTT. Its protein is CASSPAGQGNTEAFF.

This clone occurred a few times. The chain is built from TRBV7-2 and TRBJ1-1; D is perhaps TRBD1 (5 bases). Germline assignment: CDR1 SGHTA and CDR2 FQGNSA. V was shortened by 3 bases and J by 0 bases, with 17 bases between the two germline ends. This CDR3 is built from 17 residues. The DNA for the CDR3 is TGTGCCAGCAGCTTGTCCGCGGGGGGAAGGATGAACACTGAAGCTTTCTTT. Translation gives CASSLSAGGRMNTEAFF.